The 17 T cell receptor beta chains reported below all come from one sample, sequenced in a study of lymphopenia after photon versus proton radiotherapy. Libraries were prepared by immunoSEQ multiplex PCR; TCRdb keeps only in-frame clonotypes and omits some of them. The data contain about 19,000 clones, just over 90% of them singletons. Sequenced material: peripheral blood, taken from a patient treated with photon-based radiotherapy. These receptors originate from a man aged 55 to 69 with pancreatic cancer.

The V and J genes are TRBV5-1 and TRBJ2-1; 8 bases are shared with TRBD1. Looked up from germline, CDR1 is SGHRS and CDR2 is YFSETQ. V shed 4 bases, J shed 5 bases, and the junction held 8 bases outside the gene matches. The CDR3 contains 15 residues. In DNA form, the CDR3 reads TGCGCCAGCAGCCCCGTAAGACAGGGGAACAATGAGCAGTTCTTC. Protein sequence: CASSPVRQGNNEQFF.

V gene TRBV30 combines with J gene TRBJ2-7; D is undetermined. CDR1 is GTSNPN and CDR2 is SVGIG in the germline V gene (reference sequence). Trimming removed 0 bases at V and 10 bases at J, with 10 bases between. This CDR3 has 11 amino acids. The CDR3 nucleotides read TGTGCCTGGAGTGTATTGGGGTCACAGTACTTC. Protein product: CAWSVLGSQYF.

The chain has TRBV5-1 and TRBJ1-5; possibly TRBD1 for D (6 bases). V dropped 2 bases and J dropped 2 bases, with 8 bases sitting between them. Germline-derived CDR1 and CDR2 are SGHRS and YFSETQ. The CDR3 sequence is 14 residues long. The CDR3 nucleotides read TGCGCCAGCAGCTTACAGGGTGGCAATCAGCCCCAGCATTTT. Translating gives CASSLQGGNQPQHF.

The chain couples TRBV7-3 to TRBJ2-2; a weak D match, TRBD1 (6 bases). The CDR3 runs 16 residues. Germline V gene sequence: CDR1 SGHTA, CDR2 FQGTGA. Trimming removed 0 bases at V and 0 bases at J, with 8 bases between. The CDR3 spells CASSLTRTANTGELFF. The CDR3 nucleotides are TGTGCCAGCAGCTTAACTCGGACAGCGAACACCGGGGAGCTGTTTTTT.

The rearrangement uses TRBV5-1 and TRBJ1-3; D possibly corresponds to TRBD1 (5 bases). The V end lost 0 bases, the J end lost 2 bases, and 6 bases lay between the germline ends. Germline V lookup: CDR1 SGHRS, CDR2 YFSETQ. The CDR3 covers 14 residues. CDR3 sequence reads: CASSLGGPGNTIYF. CDR3 nucleotide sequence: TGCGCCAGCAGCTTGGGGGGCCCTGGAAACACCATATATTTT.

V and J are TRBV7-9 and TRBJ2-1; D possibly matches TRBD1 or TRBD2 (5 bases each). The CDR3 runs 14 residues. V was pared by 5 bases and J by 1 base, with 9 bases between. Germline V gives CDR1 SEHNR, CDR2 FQNEAQ (reference sequence). In DNA form, the CDR3 reads TGTGCCAGCAGCCCGGGACCATCCTACAATGAGCAGTTCTTC. It is translated as CASSPGPSYNEQFF.

J is TRBJ2-7 and V is TRBV4-2, with a possible D match to TRBD2 (6 bases). CDR1 is LGHNA and CDR2 is YNFKEQ in the germline V gene. The germline V and J ends were trimmed by 0 bases and 4 bases, with 10 bases remaining between them. This CDR3 spans 14 amino acids. Written as DNA, the CDR3 is TGTGCCAGCAGCCAAGAGGGGAGCGGGTACGAGCAGTACTTC. It translates to CASSQEGSGYEQYF.

The J gene is TRBJ1-5, the V gene TRBV4-1; possibly TRBD1 for D (5 bases). Germline V gene lookup returns CDR1 MGHRA and CDR2 YSYEKL. With 4 bases removed from V and 6 bases from J, the gap between germline ends came to 16 bases. The CDR3 is made up of 15 amino acids. CDR3 DNA sequence: TGCGCCAGCAGCCGCCGGGACGTTACGGGTCAGCCCCAGCATTTT. Amino acids: CASSRRDVTGQPQHF.

In this sample, this clone turned up once. CDR3 region: CASSRGSGTDTQYF. CDR3 DNA sequence: TGTGCCAGCTCACGAGGGTCGGGCACAGATACGCAGTATTTT. The chain uses TRBV18 and TRBJ2-3, with a possible D match to TRBD2 (5 bases). This CDR3 has 14 amino acids. The V end lost 4 bases, the J end lost 1 base, and 9 bases lay between the germline ends. The germline V gene has CDR1 KGHSH and CDR2 LQKENI.

J is TRBJ1-2 and V is TRBV19, with D perhaps matching TRBD1 (6 bases). The CDR3 covers 12 residues. With 5 bases removed from V and 5 bases from J, the gap between germline ends came to 9 bases. Per the germline V gene, CDR1 is LNHDA and CDR2 is SQIVND (reference sequence). This chain's CDR3 is CASSFTGYGYTF. In DNA form, the CDR3 reads TGTGCCAGTAGTTTCACAGGGTATGGCTACACCTTC.

This clone has a handful of counts. The rearrangement links TRBV30 to TRBJ2-7, with 8 positions matching TRBD1. J was trimmed by 2 bases and V by 2 bases; bases with no gene match: 2. CDR1 GTSNPN and CDR2 SVGIG come from the germline V gene (reference sequence). This CDR3 contains 13 residues. The CDR3, as DNA: TGTGCCTGGAGTATGACAGGGGCCTACGAGCAGTACTTC. This translates into CAWSMTGAYEQYF.

This clone was observed a few times. The chain uses TRBV7-3 and TRBJ1-6; possibly TRBD1 for D (5 bases). The CDR3 is 13 residues long. Trimming stripped 5 bases from V and 7 bases from J, with 9 bases between. CDR1 is SGHTA, CDR2 FQGTGA, per germline. In nucleotides, the CDR3 is TGTGCCAGCAGCCTCGGGGGGAATTCACCCCTCCACTTT. Residues: CASSLGGNSPLHF.

The V gene is TRBV5-1, the J gene TRBJ2-2; no firm D call. Germline CDR1 is SGHRS and CDR2 is YFSETQ. This CDR3 region has 16 residues. V shed 4 bases and J shed 2 bases, with 15 bases lying between them. In nucleotides, the CDR3 is TGCGCCAGCAGCCAACTTTCTCGGGTAAACACCGGGGAGCTGTTTTTT. Translation: CASSQLSRVNTGELFF.

V usage is TRBV6-5 and J usage is TRBJ2-1; no clear D. The CDR3 sequence is 15 residues long. The V end was cut by 5 bases, the J end by 0 bases, with 11 bases between. Germline V CDR1 and CDR2: MNHEY, SVGAGI. The CDR3 loop is CASSAHTLSYNEQFF. Here the CDR3 DNA reads TGTGCCAGCAGTGCCCACACACTCTCCTACAATGAGCAGTTCTTC.

V usage is TRBV10-3 and J usage is TRBJ1-3, with 7 nucleotides matching TRBD1. V shed 7 bases and J 9 bases; nucleotides not matched to a gene: 12. The germline V gene encodes CDR1 ENHRY and CDR2 SYGVKD. The CDR3 extends over 14 amino acids. The CDR3 DNA reads TGTGCCATCAACCCCGGACAGGTCGGGGCCACCATATATTTT. Its protein is CAINPGQVGATIYF.

The rearrangement uses TRBV11-2 and TRBJ1-2; D perhaps matches TRBD1 (5 bases). Germline V gene data show CDR1 as SGHAT and CDR2 as FQNNGV. The CDR3 spans 14 residues. The germline V and J ends were trimmed by 1 base and 8 bases, with 14 bases remaining between them. CDR3 nucleotide sequence: TGTGCCAGCAGCTTAGGGAGGGGCATCGGGGGCTACACCTTC. Amino acids: CASSLGRGIGGYTF.

The J gene is TRBJ2-2, the V gene TRBV4-2; D not certain. V lost 0 bases, J lost 4 bases, and 6 bases lay in between. The CDR3 covers 14 residues. CDR1 LGHNA and CDR2 YNFKEQ come from the germline V gene. The CDR3 sequence: CASSQDWSTGELFF. The DNA for the CDR3 is TGTGCCAGCAGCCAAGATTGGAGCACCGGGGAGCTGTTTTTT.